The clone carrying this T cell receptor beta chain was recorded a few times. The CDR3 is 15 amino acids. Trimming at V came to 6 bases and at J to 5 bases, leaving 11 bases not matched to a gene. The germline CDR1 and CDR2 sequences are MDHEN and SYDVKM. These data belong to a study of identical twins. With template switching, a universal primer site was added, and the cDNA carried unique molecular identifiers. TCRdb re-analysed the 5' RACE reads in MiXCR, keeping a single row per CDR3 protein. The table includes hundreds of thousands of distinct CDR3 sequences, about 7.3% detected once. This same sample was also taken into another study, of yellow fever vaccine responses in identical twins.

V is TRBV28 and J is TRBJ2-7, with 9 bases aligning to TRBD1. The sample comprised memory (CD45RO+) T cells sorted from blood. The receptor's source is a woman aged 18-30 years in good health. CDR3 in amino acids: CASSSSGTGYNEQYF. DNA of the CDR3: TGTGCCAGCAGCTCCTCCGGGACAGGGTATAACGAGCAGTACTTC.